Following are 27 T cell receptor beta chains from one sample sequenced in a study of T cells in Graves' hyperthyroidism and ophthalmopathy. Amplified TCR beta CDR3 regions came from RNA transcripts. When the TCR CDR3 underwent first-round RT-PCR, the HTBI primer set was used. MiXCR was run by TCRdb on the multiplex PCR reads, yielding one entry per CDR3 protein. The table has some 740,000 distinct CDR3 sequences, about 14% seen once. The specimen was blood. These receptors all come from a woman between 18 and 29 years old with Graves' hyperthyroidism.

In this sample, this clonotype turned up a few times. The genes are TRBV18 and TRBJ2-1; 7 bases line up with TRBD2. V shed 8 bases and J 0 bases; nucleotides not matched to a gene: 19. Germline loops: CDR1 KGHSH, CDR2 LQKENI. CDR3 length equals 19 residues. For the CDR3, the DNA is TGTGCCAGCACCGCCCTAGCTAGGCTAGCGGAGGGCTCCTACAATGAGCAGTTCTTC. Protein: CASTALARLAEGSYNEQFF.

Concerning this clonotype: A clone one base away is much larger, so this may be a read error. This is likely a read error, given that the CDR3 carries no conserved phenylalanine or tryptophan at its end. V is TRBV6-1 and J is TRBJ2-5, with TRBD1 matching over 11 bases. This CDR3 has 16 amino acids. The V gene's germline CDR1 is MNHNS and CDR2 SASEGT. The ends lost 1 base at V and 5 bases at J; junction bases unmatched: 6. Here the CDR3 reads CASSEGGQGAGETQYS. In nucleotides, the CDR3 is TGTGCCAGCAGTGAAGGCGGACAGGGGGCGGGGGAGACCCAGTACTCC.

V gene TRBV6-1 combines with J gene TRBJ2-7, with D tentatively TRBD1 or TRBD2 (5 bases each). Trimming left V 10 bases short and J 4 bases short, with 20 bases between. The germline V gene has CDR1 MNHNS and CDR2 SASEGT. The CDR3 runs 14 residues. In nucleotides, the CDR3 is TGTGCCACCTTAAAAGACGGGACCAAGTACGAGCAGTACTTC. This encodes CATLKDGTKYEQYF.

In this sample, this clonotype turned up many times. V usage is TRBV28 and J usage is TRBJ1-1; D is ambiguous. Germline CDR1 is MDHEN and CDR2 is SYDVKM. V dropped 5 bases and J dropped 1 base, with 14 bases sitting between them. The CDR3 extends over 15 amino acids. In DNA form, the CDR3 reads TGTGCCAGCAGTAGCCCGGCAGCTAAGAACACTGAAGCTTTCTTT. Amino acids: CASSSPAAKNTEAFF.

In the case of this clonotype: Relative to the germline gene, one junction end is altered; a read error may explain this. The chain uses TRBV12-3 or TRBV12-4 and TRBJ2-1; TRBD2 matches at 12 bases. This CDR3 has 15 residues. The CDR3, as DNA: TGTGCCGGCAGTTTAGGTCTAGCGGGAGGGCCGGGGCAGTTCTTC. Protein: CAGSLGLAGGPGQFF.

This clonotype was found many times. V gene TRBV12-3 or TRBV12-4 combines with J gene TRBJ1-6, with a possible D match to TRBD1 (6 bases). Trimming removed 3 bases from V and 6 bases from J, with 9 bases in between. CDR3 length equals 14 residues. The CDR3 protein is CASSLRQVNSPLHF. CDR3 sequence (DNA): TGTGCCAGCAGTTTGAGACAGGTTAATTCACCCCTCCACTTT.

Only a few counts were recorded for this clonotype. The J gene is TRBJ1-4, the V gene TRBV15; unclear D gene. Per germline, CDR1 LNHNV and CDR2 YYDKDF (reference sequence). Between the trimmed V and J ends, which lost 1 base and 5 bases, there was a span of 5 bases. The CDR3 has 13 residues. Here the CDR3 DNA reads TGTGCCACCAGCAGAGCGGAGAATGAAAAACTGTTTTTT. Its translation: CATSRAENEKLFF.

This clonotype was seen at least ten times. The chain links TRBV27 to TRBJ2-1; the match to TRBD2 covers 10 bases. The CDR3 runs to 17 residues. Losses at the gene ends were 1 base for V and 5 bases for J; bases not matched to a gene: 8. In germline, CDR1 is MNHEY, CDR2 SMNVEV (reference sequence). CDR3 region: CASSLWGSGRADNEQFF. CDR3 in DNA: TGTGCCAGCAGTTTATGGGGCAGCGGGAGGGCCGACAATGAGCAGTTCTTC.

This clonotype was seen many times. The chain links TRBV20-1 to TRBJ1-1; TRBD1 matches at 7 bases. CDR3 length: 15 residues. Per the germline V gene, CDR1 is DFQATT and CDR2 is SNEGSKA (reference sequence). V gave up 3 bases and J gave up 4 bases; unmatched junction bases: 11. The CDR3 loop is CSASHQGQISTEAFF. The CDR3 bases are TGCAGTGCTAGCCACCAGGGACAGATAAGCACTGAAGCTTTCTTT.

This clonotype has at least ten counts. The chain links TRBV7-2 to TRBJ2-5; 7 bases are a match to TRBD2. Looked up from germline, CDR1 is SGHTA and CDR2 is FQGNSA. V lost 1 base, J lost 5 bases, and 7 bases stayed unmatched. The CDR3 runs to 15 residues. The CDR3 protein is CASSLGGLVPETQYF. CDR3 sequence (DNA): TGTGCCAGCAGCTTAGGCGGACTAGTCCCGGAGACCCAGTACTTC.

This clonotype was recorded only once. V gene TRBV9 combines with J gene TRBJ2-2; a possible D gene is TRBD2 (5 bases). The CDR3 spans 14 residues. V lost 0 bases, J lost 6 bases, and 9 bases lay in between. The germline V gene encodes CDR1 SGDLS and CDR2 YYNGEE. CDR3 sequence: CASSVVEAAGELFF. For the CDR3, the DNA is TGTGCCAGCAGCGTAGTCGAAGCGGCCGGGGAGCTGTTTTTT.

V and J are TRBV7-3 and TRBJ2-1; D is undetermined. The CDR3 sequence is 15 residues long. Germline lookup yields CDR1 SGHTA and CDR2 FQGTGA. Trimming took 7 bases from V and 0 from J, leaving 13 bases between them. DNA for the CDR3: TGTGCCAGCAACTACGACTCGAGCTCCTACAATGAGCAGTTCTTC. Its translation: CASNYDSSSYNEQFF.

The V call is TRBV7-9, the J call TRBJ2-7; TRBD2 matches 14 bases. This CDR3 has 17 residues. Germline V gene lookup returns CDR1 SEHNR and CDR2 FQNEAQ (reference sequence). The V gene end was trimmed by 1 base and the J gene end by 4 bases; junction bases not matched to a gene: 6. CDR3 protein: CASSLGGRTSGRYEQYF. The DNA for the CDR3 is TGTGCCAGCAGCTTAGGGGGTAGGACTAGCGGGAGGTACGAGCAGTACTTC.

The rearrangement links TRBV7-9 to TRBJ2-2, with TRBD1 as a possible D gene (5 bases). The V end was cut by 6 bases, the J end by 4 bases, with 15 bases between. The CDR3 runs to 15 residues. Per the germline V gene, CDR1 is SEHNR and CDR2 is FQNEAQ (reference sequence). This CDR3 reads CASRNNKGFTGELFF. CDR3 DNA: TGTGCCAGCAGGAACAACAAGGGGTTCACCGGGGAGCTGTTTTTT.

This clonotype was counted between two and nine times. The CDR3 nucleotides read TGTGCCAGCAGTTGGGGGGAATACCAGTACTTC. Translating gives CASSWGEYQYF. V is TRBV28 and J is TRBJ2-5; tentatively, D is TRBD2 (6 bases). CDR1 MDHEN and CDR2 SYDVKM come from the germline V gene. V was pared by 4 bases and J by 10 bases, with 10 bases between. This CDR3 spans 11 amino acids.

The rearrangement links TRBV7-9 to TRBJ1-2; a possible D gene is TRBD1 (6 bases). The CDR3 is 14 amino acids. Germline CDR1 SEHNR, CDR2 FQNEAQ (reference sequence). Trimming pared 6 bases from V and 2 bases from J, leaving 13 bases between. In nucleotides, the CDR3 is TGTGCCAGCAGTCCCGGACAGTCCAACTATGGCTACACCTTC. It codes for CASSPGQSNYGYTF.

As regards this clonotype: A much larger clone is a single base away; this may be a read error. The DNA of the CDR3 is TGTGCCTGGGGGCTGAATCAGCCCCAGCATTTT. This encodes CAWGLNQPQHF. The V and J genes are TRBV30 and TRBJ1-5; D not certain. CDR3 length: 11 amino acids. Trimming pared 5 bases from V and 4 bases from J, leaving 6 bases between. Germline loops: CDR1 GTSNPN, CDR2 SVGIG (reference sequence).

The chain joins TRBV4-1 to TRBJ2-5; D call uncertain. V lost 3 bases and J lost 5, with 10 bases in between. The CDR3 is 13 amino acids. From germline, CDR1 is MGHRA and CDR2 YSYEKL. This CDR3 reads CASSHWGKETQYF. The CDR3 nucleotides read TGCGCCAGCAGCCATTGGGGAAAGGAGACCCAGTACTTC.

The V and J genes are TRBV27 and TRBJ1-5; the D gene is possibly TRBD1 (6 bases). The CDR3 has 16 residues. V was clipped by 4 bases and J by 2 bases, with 15 bases between them. Germline V gives CDR1 MNHEY, CDR2 SMNVEV (reference sequence). The CDR3 protein is CASSSTGGPGNQPQHF. The CDR3 nucleotides are TGTGCCAGCAGTTCGACAGGAGGGCCGGGCAATCAGCCCCAGCATTTT.

The chain is built from TRBV3-1 and TRBJ2-7; 16 bases are a match to TRBD2. V shed 0 bases, J shed 2 bases, and the junction held 4 bases outside the gene matches. The CDR3 spans 18 residues. Germline CDR1 reads LGHDT; CDR2 reads YNNKEL (reference sequence). CDR3 residues: CASSQEGLAGGLAYEQYF. The CDR3 DNA is TGTGCCAGCAGCCAAGAGGGACTAGCGGGAGGGTTAGCCTACGAGCAGTACTTC.

Regarding this clonotype: Since no conserved phenylalanine or tryptophan closes the CDR3, a read error is the likely cause. The CDR3 sequence: CASSWGLAGVQETQYV. The CDR3, as DNA: TGTGCCAGCAGCTGGGGACTAGCGGGAGTACAAGAGACCCAGTACGTC. V is TRBV7-9 and J is TRBJ2-5, with 14 bases fitting TRBD2. This CDR3 is built from 16 residues. The V segment lost 4 bases and the J segment 2 bases; nucleotides outside the gene matches: 3. The V gene's germline CDR1 is SEHNR and CDR2 FQNEAQ (reference sequence).

There are many counts of this clonotype. The gene calls are TRBV19 and TRBJ1-1, with D possibly TRBD1 on 5 matching bases. V was trimmed by 3 bases and J by 3 bases, leaving 8 bases between them. CDR1 is LNHDA, CDR2 SQIVND, per germline (reference sequence). There are 13 residues in the CDR3. This chain's CDR3 is CASSIKGYTEAFF. CDR3 nucleotide sequence: TGTGCCAGTAGTATTAAGGGGTACACTGAAGCTTTCTTT.

This clonotype was counted many times. The chain recombines TRBV12-3 or TRBV12-4 with TRBJ2-1; weak D call: TRBD1 (5 bases). V shed 6 bases and J shed 0 bases, with 12 bases lying between them. The CDR3 has 15 residues. DNA of the CDR3: TGTGCCAGCAGGCAACGACAGAGCTCCTACAATGAGCAGTTCTTC. It specifies CASRQRQSSYNEQFF.

This clonotype appeared many times. This rearrangement joins TRBV13 to TRBJ2-1, with TRBD2 matching over 12 bases. The CDR3 loop spans 15 amino acids. The germline V gene encodes CDR1 PRHDT and CDR2 FYEKMQ (reference sequence). The ends lost 6 bases at V and 3 bases at J; junction bases unmatched: 3. The DNA for the CDR3 is TGTGCCAGCAGTCTAGCGGGAGGGATCTACAATGAGCAGTTCTTC. Its translation is CASSLAGGIYNEQFF.

This clonotype appeared many times. The rearrangement joins TRBV5-1 to TRBJ2-7; D possibly corresponds to TRBD2 (6 bases). Germline V lookup: CDR1 SGHRS, CDR2 YFSETQ. This CDR3 region has 15 residues. Between the trimmed V and J ends, which lost 3 bases and 2 bases, there was a span of 15 bases. The CDR3 bases are TGCGCCAGCAGCTCGATTAGCGGAGGCACCTACGAGCAGTACTTC. Encoded protein: CASSSISGGTYEQYF.

The chain is built from TRBV29-1 and TRBJ1-2; D gene uncertain. The germline CDR1 and CDR2 sequences are SQVTM and ANQGSEA. The CDR3 totals 11 residues. The V end was cut by 5 bases, the J end by 4 bases, with 8 bases between. The CDR3 sequence is CSVLFIYGYTF. The CDR3 DNA sequence: TGCAGCGTTCTTTTTATCTATGGCTACACCTTC.

This clonotype was counted a few times. CDR3 nucleotide sequence: TGCAGTCATACAGGGGGCGCGGACTCAGATACGCAGTATTTT. This sequence encodes CSHTGGADSDTQYF. The chain carries TRBV20-1 and TRBJ2-3; 9 bases align to TRBD1. The ends lost 8 bases at V and 4 bases at J; junction bases unmatched: 10. CDR3 length: 14 residues. Germline loops: CDR1 DFQATT, CDR2 SNEGSKA (reference sequence).